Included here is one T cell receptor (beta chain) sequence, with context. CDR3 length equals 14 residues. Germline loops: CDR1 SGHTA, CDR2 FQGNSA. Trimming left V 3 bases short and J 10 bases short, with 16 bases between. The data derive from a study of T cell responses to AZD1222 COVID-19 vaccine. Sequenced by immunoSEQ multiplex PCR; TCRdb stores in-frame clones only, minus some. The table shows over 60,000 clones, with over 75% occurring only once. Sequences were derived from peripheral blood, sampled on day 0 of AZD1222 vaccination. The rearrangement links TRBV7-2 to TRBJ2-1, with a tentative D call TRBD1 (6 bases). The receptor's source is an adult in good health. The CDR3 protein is CASSLLQGTGEQFF. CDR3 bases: TGTGCCAGCAGCTTGCTACAGGGAACCGGGGAGCAGTTCTTC.